The present TCR beta chain was sequenced within a study of T cells in Graves' hyperthyroidism and ophthalmopathy. This clonotype was detected ten times or more. Researchers amplified the TCR beta CDR3 regions from RNA transcripts. TCR CDR3 regions were first amplified by RT-PCR with HTBI primers. TCRdb reprocessed the multiplex PCR reads with MiXCR, giving one entry per CDR3 protein. The table shows under 350,000 distinct CDR3 sequences, with more than 15% occurring only once. Germline V gene sequence: CDR1 DFQATT, CDR2 SNEGSKA (reference sequence). With V trimmed by 6 bases and J by 2 bases, 6 bases remained unmatched. The CDR3 totals 13 residues.

This chain uses TRBV20-1 with TRBJ1-2; 7 nucleotides align to TRBD1. This TCR derives from a woman aged 55-69 years with Graves' ophthalmopathy. The sample was blood. The CDR3 loop reads CSAPGQYNYGYTF. CDR3 nucleotides: TGCAGTGCACCGGGACAGTACAACTATGGCTACACCTTC.